This T cell receptor (beta chain) was recorded in a study of blood T cell repertoires in COVID-19. Study at large: Both acute and convalescent COVID-19 samples were obtained from the United States, Italy and Spain. PBMCs, B-cell-depleted T cells, or T cells provided the cDNA or gDNA that made up the material.

How the authors handled the data: Amplification with reference gene primers provided the estimates of nucleated cell counts. Only in-frame clones appear in the TCRdb table, and some are missing; sequencing was by immunoSEQ multiplex PCR. The D gene and trimming were derived from the DNA, and the V and J assignments and clone size from that table. The sample lists fewer than 200,000 clones; about four fifths were seen once. This clonotype was sampled from a man aged 60-69 years with acute or convalescent COVID-19. The sequenced material came from peripheral blood.

The CDR3 coding sequence is TGTGCCAGCAGCCCCCTCTCAGGTAGCAATCAGCCCCAGCATTTT. It translates to CASSPLSGSNQPQHF. This chain joins TRBV3-1 (or the pseudogene TRBV3-2) and TRBJ1-5, with D hard to call. Germline V gene sequence: CDR1 LGHDT, CDR2 YNNKEL (reference sequence). Trimming took 4 bases from V and 0 from J, leaving 10 bases between them. The CDR3 is 15 amino acids.